This TCR beta chain emerged from a study of blood T cells in healthy people across ages. This clonotype was counted once. A second roughly 6 to 11 cycle PCR used barcoded and J-beta primers. All samples yielded 2.5 million or more CDR3-containing paired-end reads. MiXCR, run by TCRdb on the 5' RACE reads, gives a single entry per CDR3 protein. Among about 640,000 distinct CDR3 sequences listed, around 41% were seen once. Germline CDR1 is KGHSH and CDR2 is LQKENI. With 1 base removed from V and 1 base from J, the gap between germline ends came to 12 bases. The CDR3 contains 16 residues. V is TRBV18 and J is TRBJ2-3; a weak D match, TRBD1 (6 bases). This sequence was found in a man older than 75 in good health. Sequenced material: blood. The CDR3, as DNA: TGTGCCAGCTCACCACGGAGGCCAGGGGGCACAGATACGCAGTATTTT. Protein sequence: CASSPRRPGGTDTQYF.